A single T cell receptor beta chain is shown here with its context. The antigen remains undetermined. V was clipped by 1 base and J by 4 bases; unmatched bases: 9. The length of the CDR3 is 16 residues. The germline V gene encodes CDR1 MNHEY and CDR2 SVGEGT. Only in-frame clones appear in the TCRdb table, and some are missing; sequencing was by immunoSEQ multiplex PCR. Of 300,000 to 400,000 clones in the sample, approximately 86% were seen once. Treatment specified: some 20 received Ad26.COV2.S at low or high dose, single or two shots; 5 received placebo; per-sample allocation not given. Sample collection was performed on day 63 after the first vaccine or placebo injection. This sample stems from a study of Ad26.COV2.S vaccination and SARS-CoV-2 variants. General study points: Substantial response breadth was reportedly seen for spike-specific CD8+ and CD4+ T cells after vaccination.

The chain has TRBV6-2 or TRBV6-3 and TRBJ2-7; 8 nucleotides line up with TRBD1. Sequencing used peripheral blood, obtained in a trial of Ad26.COV2.S vaccine versus placebo. The source is a person aged 18-65 years who received the Ad26.COV2.S COVID-19 vaccine or a placebo. CDR3 nucleotide sequence: TGTGCCAGCAGTTACTTCGTGCGGACAGGGCGATACGAGCAGTACTTC. This encodes CASSYFVRTGRYEQYF.